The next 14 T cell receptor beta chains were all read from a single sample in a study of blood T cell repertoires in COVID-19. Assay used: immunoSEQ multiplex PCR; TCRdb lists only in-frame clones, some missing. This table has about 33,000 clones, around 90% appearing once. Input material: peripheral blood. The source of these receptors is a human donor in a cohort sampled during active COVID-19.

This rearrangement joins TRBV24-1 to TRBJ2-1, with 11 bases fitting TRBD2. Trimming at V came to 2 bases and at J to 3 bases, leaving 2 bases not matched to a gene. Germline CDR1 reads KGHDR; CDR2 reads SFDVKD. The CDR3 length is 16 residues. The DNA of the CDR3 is TGTGCCACCAGTGATTCTAGCGGGGGGCACTACAATGAGCAGTTCTTC. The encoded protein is CATSDSSGGHYNEQFF.

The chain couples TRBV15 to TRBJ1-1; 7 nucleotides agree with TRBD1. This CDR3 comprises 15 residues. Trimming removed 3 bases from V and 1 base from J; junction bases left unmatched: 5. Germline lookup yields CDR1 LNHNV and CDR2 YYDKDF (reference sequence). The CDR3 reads CATSRTGIQNTEAFF. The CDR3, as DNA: TGTGCCACCAGCAGGACAGGGATACAGAACACTGAAGCTTTCTTT. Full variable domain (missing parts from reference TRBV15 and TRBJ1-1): DAMVIQNPRYQVTQFGKPVTLSCSQTLNHNVMYWYQQKSSQAPKLLFHYYDKDFNNEADTPDNFQSRRPNTSFCFLDIRSPGLGDTAMYLCATSRTGIQNTEAFFGQGTRLTVV.

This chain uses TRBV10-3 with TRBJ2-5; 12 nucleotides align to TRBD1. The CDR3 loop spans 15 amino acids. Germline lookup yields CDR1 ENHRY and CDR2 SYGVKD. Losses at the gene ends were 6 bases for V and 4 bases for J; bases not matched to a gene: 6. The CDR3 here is CAIREGQGAGETQYF. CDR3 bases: TGTGCCATCAGGGAGGGACAGGGGGCAGGAGAGACCCAGTACTTC.

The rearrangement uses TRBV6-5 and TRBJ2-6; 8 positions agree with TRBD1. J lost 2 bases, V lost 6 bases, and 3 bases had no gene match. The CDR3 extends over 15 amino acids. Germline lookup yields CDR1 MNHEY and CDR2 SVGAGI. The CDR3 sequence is CASRSGGAGANVLTF. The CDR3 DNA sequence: TGTGCCAGCAGATCAGGGGGCGCTGGGGCCAACGTCCTGACTTTC.

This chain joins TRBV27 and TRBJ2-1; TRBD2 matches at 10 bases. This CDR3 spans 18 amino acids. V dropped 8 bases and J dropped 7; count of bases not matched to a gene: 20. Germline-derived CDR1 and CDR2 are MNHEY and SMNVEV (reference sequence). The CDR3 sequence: CASETRLSKLAGTNEQFF. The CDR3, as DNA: TGTGCCAGCGAAACAAGACTCTCGAAACTAGCGGGAACAAATGAGCAGTTCTTC.

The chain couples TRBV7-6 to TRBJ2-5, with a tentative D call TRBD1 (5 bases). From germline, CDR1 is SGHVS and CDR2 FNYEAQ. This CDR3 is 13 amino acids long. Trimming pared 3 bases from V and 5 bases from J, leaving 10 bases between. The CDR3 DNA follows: TGTGCCAGCAGCTTCTCAGGGAAGGAGACCCAGTACTTC. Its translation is CASSFSGKETQYF.

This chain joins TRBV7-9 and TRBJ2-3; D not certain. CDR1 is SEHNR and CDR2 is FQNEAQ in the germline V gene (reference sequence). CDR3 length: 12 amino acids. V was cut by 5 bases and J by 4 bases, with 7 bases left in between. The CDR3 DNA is TGTGCCAGCAGCCCATTAGCAGATACGCAGTATTTT. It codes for CASSPLADTQYF.

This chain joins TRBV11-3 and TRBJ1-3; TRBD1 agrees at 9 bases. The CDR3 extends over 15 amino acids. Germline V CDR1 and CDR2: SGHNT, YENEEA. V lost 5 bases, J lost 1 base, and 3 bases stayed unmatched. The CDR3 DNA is TGTGCCAGCAGCCTACAGGGGGCGTCTGGAAACACCATATATTTT. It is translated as CASSLQGASGNTIYF.

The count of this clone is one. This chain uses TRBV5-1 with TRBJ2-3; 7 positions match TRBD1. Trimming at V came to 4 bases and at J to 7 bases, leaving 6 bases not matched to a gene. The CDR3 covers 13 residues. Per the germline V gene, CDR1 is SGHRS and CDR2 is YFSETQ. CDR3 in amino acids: CASSPRDSYTQYF. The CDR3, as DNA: TGCGCCAGCAGCCCCAGGGACAGCTATACGCAGTATTTT.

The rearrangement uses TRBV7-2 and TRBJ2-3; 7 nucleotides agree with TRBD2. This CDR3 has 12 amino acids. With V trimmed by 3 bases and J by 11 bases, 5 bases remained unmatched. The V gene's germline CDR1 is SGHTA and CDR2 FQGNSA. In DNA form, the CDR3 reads TGTGCCAGCAGCTTGGGGGGGAGTGGGCAGTATTTT. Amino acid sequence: CASSLGGSGQYF.

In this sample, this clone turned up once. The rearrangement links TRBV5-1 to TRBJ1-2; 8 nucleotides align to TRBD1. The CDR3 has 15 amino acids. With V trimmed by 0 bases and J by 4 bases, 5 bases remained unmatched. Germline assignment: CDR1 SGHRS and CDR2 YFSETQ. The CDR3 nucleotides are TGCGCCAGCAGCTTGGGACAGGGGCGTATCTATGGCTACACCTTC. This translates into CASSLGQGRIYGYTF.

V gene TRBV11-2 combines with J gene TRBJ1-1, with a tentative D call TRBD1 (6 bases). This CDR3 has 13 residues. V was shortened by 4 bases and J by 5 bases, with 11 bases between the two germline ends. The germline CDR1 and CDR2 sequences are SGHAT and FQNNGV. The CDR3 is CASSSPRGTEAFF. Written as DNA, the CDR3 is TGTGCCAGCAGCTCACCCAGGGGAACTGAAGCTTTCTTT.

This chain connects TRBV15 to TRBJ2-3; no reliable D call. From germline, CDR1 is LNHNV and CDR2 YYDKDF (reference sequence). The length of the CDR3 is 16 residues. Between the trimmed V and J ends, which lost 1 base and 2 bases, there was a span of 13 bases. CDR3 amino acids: CATSRGLGAATDTQYF. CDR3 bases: TGTGCCACCAGCAGAGGCTTAGGAGCAGCCACAGATACGCAGTATTTT.

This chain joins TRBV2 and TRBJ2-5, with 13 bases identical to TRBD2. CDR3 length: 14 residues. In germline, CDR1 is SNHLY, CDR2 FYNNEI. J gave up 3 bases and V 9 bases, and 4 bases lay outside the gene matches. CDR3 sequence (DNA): TGTGCCAGAGGAGGGACTAGCGGGAAAGAGACCCAGTACTTC. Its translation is CARGGTSGKETQYF.